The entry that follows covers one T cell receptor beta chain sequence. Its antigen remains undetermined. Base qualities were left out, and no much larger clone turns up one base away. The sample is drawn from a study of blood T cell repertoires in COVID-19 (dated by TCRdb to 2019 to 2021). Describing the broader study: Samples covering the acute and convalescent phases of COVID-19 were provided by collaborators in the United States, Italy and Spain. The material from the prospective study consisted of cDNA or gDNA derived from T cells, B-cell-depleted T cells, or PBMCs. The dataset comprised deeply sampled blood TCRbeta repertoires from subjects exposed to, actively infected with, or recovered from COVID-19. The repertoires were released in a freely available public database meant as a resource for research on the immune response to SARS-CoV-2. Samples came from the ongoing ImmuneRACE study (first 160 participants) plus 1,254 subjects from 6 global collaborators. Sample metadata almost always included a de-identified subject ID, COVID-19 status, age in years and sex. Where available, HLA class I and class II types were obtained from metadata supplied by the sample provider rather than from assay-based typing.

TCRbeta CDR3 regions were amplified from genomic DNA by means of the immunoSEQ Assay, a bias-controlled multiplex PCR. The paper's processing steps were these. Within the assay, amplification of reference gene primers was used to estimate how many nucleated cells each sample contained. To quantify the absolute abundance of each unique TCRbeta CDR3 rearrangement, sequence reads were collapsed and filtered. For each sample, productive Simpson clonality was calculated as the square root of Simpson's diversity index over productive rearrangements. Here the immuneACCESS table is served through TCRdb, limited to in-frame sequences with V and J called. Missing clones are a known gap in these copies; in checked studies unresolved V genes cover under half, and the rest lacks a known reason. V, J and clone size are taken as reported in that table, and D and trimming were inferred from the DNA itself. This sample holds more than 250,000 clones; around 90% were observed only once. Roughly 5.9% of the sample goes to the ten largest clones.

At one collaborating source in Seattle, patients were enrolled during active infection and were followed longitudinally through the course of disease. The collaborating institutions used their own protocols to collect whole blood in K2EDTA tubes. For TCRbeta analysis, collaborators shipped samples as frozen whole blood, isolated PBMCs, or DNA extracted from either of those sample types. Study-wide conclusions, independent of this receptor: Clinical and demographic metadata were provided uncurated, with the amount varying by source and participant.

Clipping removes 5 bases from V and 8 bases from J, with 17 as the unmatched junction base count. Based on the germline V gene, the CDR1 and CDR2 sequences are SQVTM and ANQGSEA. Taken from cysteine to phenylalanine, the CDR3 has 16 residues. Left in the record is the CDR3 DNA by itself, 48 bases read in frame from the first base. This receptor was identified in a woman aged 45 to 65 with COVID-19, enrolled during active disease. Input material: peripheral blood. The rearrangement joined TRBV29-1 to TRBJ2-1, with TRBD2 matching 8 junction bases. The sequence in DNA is TGCAGCGTTCTTGACCGCCGGGGGGGGGCCGGGTATGAGCAGTTCTTC. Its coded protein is CSVLDRRGGAGYEQFF.